Only a few counts were recorded for the clone carrying this T cell receptor beta chain. Its specificity is not known. This record belongs to a study of human T cells and chemical hapten exposure. Time point noted: pre-sensitization, week 0. The treatment denotes: therapeutic diphenylcyclopropenone sensitization with weekly scalp DPC. The germline V and J ends were trimmed by 0 bases and 3 bases, with 11 bases remaining between them. This CDR3 comprises 14 residues. CDR1 is DFQATT, CDR2 SNEGSKA, per germline (reference sequence). General observations from the study: Alopecia in the donors means their immune response may deviate from healthy people's.

Unique molecular identifiers were affixed to discrete cDNA molecules within the library. TCRdb re-derived calls from the RACE reads in MiXCR, one entry per CDR3 protein. The table records approximately 260,000 distinct CDR3 sequences, approximately 8.6% of them present only once. This sequence was found in a woman aged 40-49 years with alopecia areata. Some clones in this sample may be carry-over from other donors' samples. Material: whole blood, obtained in connection with sensitization to the hapten diphenylcyclopropenone (DPC). This chain joins TRBV20-1 and TRBJ1-2; D remains ambiguous. The CDR3 sequence is CSARDPSSDYGYTF. Here the CDR3 DNA reads TGCAGTGCTAGAGATCCGTCGAGCGACTATGGCTACACCTTC.